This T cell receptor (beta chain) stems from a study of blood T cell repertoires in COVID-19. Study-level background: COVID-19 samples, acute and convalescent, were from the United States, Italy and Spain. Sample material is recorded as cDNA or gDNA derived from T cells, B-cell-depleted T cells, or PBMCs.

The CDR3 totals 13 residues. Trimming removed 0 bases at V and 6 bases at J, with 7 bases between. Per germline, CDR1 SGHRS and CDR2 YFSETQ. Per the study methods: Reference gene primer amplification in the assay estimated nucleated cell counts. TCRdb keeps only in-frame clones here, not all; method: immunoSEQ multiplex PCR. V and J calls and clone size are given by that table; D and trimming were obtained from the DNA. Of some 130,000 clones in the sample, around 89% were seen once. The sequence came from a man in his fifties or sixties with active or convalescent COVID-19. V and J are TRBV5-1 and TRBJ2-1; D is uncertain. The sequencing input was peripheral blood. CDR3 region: CASSLVGSNEQFF. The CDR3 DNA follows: TGCGCCAGCAGCTTGGTCGGTAGCAATGAGCAGTTCTTC.